This T cell receptor beta chain was recorded in a study of beta chain features in type 1 diabetes. Overall study findings and caveats: Shortening that was moderate but significant affected the TCRB CDR3s of Type 1 diabetes patients in all four CD4+ subsets. Patients with type 1 diabetes showed fewer VDJ junction insertions and more deletions.

It was via CD45RO/CCR7/CD25/CD127/CD95/CD27 that CD4+ naive, central memory, regulatory and stem cell-like memory cells were sorted. Germline CDR1 SNHLY, CDR2 FYNNEI. CDR3 length equals 13 residues. The V gene end was trimmed by 6 bases and the J gene end by 2 bases; junction bases not matched to a gene: 3. The whole isolated RNA underwent reverse transcription, so sequencing captured expressed TCRB transcripts. TCRdb's table, derived via immunoSEQ multiplex PCR, lists solely in-frame clones and lacks some. This table holds around 360,000 clones, around 13% found once. A note on this clone: What it binds is not known.

Specimen: naive CD4+ T cells from blood. The sequence was collected from a woman aged 18-29 years with type 1 diabetes. The rearrangement joins TRBV2 to TRBJ2-7; 8 bases are a match to TRBD2. The CDR3 protein is CASRGLAPYEQYF. CDR3 coding DNA: TGTGCCAGCAGAGGACTAGCCCCCTACGAGCAGTACTTC. The full variable domain, its missing parts supplied by reference TRBV2 and TRBJ2-7, is EPEVTQTPSHQVTQMGQEVILRCVPISNHLYFYWYRQILGQKVEFLVSFYNNEISEKSEIFDDQFSVERPDGSNFTLKIRSTKLEDSAMYFCASRGLAPYEQYFGPGTRLTVT.